This T cell receptor (beta chain) stems from a study of T cell changes during pregnancy in multiple sclerosis. Data came from immunoSEQ multiplex PCR; TCRdb stores just in-frame clones and leaves some out. The data show over 90,000 clones, around 93% seen once. CDR3 length: 15 residues. V was clipped by 0 bases and J by 5 bases, with 13 bases between them. The germline V gene encodes CDR1 LGHNA and CDR2 YNFKEQ. This TCR was sampled from a female donor with multiple sclerosis, enrolled in a pregnancy study. The sample consisted of peripheral blood, taken before pregnancy. J is TRBJ1-1 and V is TRBV4-2, with a possible D match to TRBD1 (5 bases). CDR3: CASSQEGRGGTEAFF. CDR3 DNA: TGTGCCAGCAGCCAAGAGGGGCGGGGTGGTACTGAAGCTTTCTTT.